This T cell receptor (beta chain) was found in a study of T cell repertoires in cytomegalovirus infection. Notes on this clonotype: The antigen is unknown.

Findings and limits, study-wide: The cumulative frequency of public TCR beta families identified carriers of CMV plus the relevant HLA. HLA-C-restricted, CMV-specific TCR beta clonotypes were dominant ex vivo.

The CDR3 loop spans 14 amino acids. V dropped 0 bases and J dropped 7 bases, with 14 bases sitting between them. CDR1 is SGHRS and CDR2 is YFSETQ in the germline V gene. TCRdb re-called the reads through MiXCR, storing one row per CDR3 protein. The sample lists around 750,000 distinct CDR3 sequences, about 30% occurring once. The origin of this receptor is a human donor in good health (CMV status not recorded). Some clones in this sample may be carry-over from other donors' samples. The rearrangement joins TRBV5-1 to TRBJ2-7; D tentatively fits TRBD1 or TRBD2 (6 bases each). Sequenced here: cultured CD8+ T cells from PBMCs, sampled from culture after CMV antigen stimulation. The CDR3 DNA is TGCGCCAGCAGCTTGGCCGGGGGACAAAGAGAGCAGTACTTC. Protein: CASSLAGGQREQYF.